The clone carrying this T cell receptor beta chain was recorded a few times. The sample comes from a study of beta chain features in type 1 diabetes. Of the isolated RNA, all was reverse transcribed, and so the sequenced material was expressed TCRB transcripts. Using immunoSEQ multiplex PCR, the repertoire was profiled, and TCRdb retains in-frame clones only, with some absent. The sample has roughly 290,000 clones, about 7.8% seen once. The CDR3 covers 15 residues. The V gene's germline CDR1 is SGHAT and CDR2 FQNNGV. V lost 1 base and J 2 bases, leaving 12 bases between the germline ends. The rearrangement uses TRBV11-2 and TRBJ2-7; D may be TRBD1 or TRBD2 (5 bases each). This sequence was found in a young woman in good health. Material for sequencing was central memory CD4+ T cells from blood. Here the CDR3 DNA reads TGTGCCAGCAGCTTAGTTGAGGGGTCAACCTACGAGCAGTACTTC. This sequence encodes CASSLVEGSTYEQYF. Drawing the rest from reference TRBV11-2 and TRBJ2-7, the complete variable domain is EAGVAQSPRYKIIEKRQSVAFWCNPISGHATLYWYQQILGQGPKLLIQFQNNGVVDDSQLPKDRFSAERLKGVDSTLKIQPAKLEDSAVYLCASSLVEGSTYEQYFGPGTRLTVT.